This TCR beta chain was identified during a study of control samples from healthy donors and cancer patients (dated by TCRdb to the early 2020s). To prepare the library, the immunoSEQ multiplex PCR assay was applied. Imported from immuneACCESS, the table was reduced by TCRdb to in-frame sequences with V and J called. These copies leave out some clones; in studies compared against another copy, an unresolved V gene accounts for under half, and the cause of the remainder is not known. This sample lists 350,000 to 450,000 clones; 80% to 95% were detected once. Just under 6.5% of the sample is taken by the ten largest. The germline V gene sets CDR1 to SGDLS and CDR2 to YYNGEE. Inclusive of the bounding cysteine and phenylalanine, the CDR3 is 15 residues long. Just CDR3 DNA is preserved here, 45 bases in frame from base 1. V is reduced by 0 bases and J by 2 bases, leaving a spacing of 11 bases between them.

On this clone itself: Its antigen specificity is not known. No much larger clone exists at a distance of one base, and base qualities are not known.

The clonotype originates from a man aged 35-49 years with head and neck cancer. The sequenced material came from PBMCs. The sequence is built from TRBV9 and TRBJ2-5; no D gene call is confident. CDR3 sequence: CASSVATYGQETQYF. The DNA is TGTGCCAGCAGCGTAGCAACCTACGGACAAGAGACCCAGTACTTC.